The 20 T cell receptor beta chains below all came from one sample that was sequenced in a study of blood T cells in healthy people across ages. PCR was performed a second time for about 7 to 11 cycles using a sample-barcoded 5' primer and a J-beta primer mix. MiXCR, run by TCRdb on the 5' RACE reads, gives a single entry per CDR3 protein. The sample lists hundreds of thousands of distinct CDR3 sequences; approximately 25% were seen once. This same sample was also part of a study on T cells of mothers and their children.

Sequenced sample: blood. These receptors were obtained from a boy under 18 in good health.

The V and J genes are TRBV12-5 and TRBJ2-7; 7 nucleotides agree with TRBD1. Germline CDR1 reads LGHNT; CDR2 reads FRNRAP. V was pared by 1 base and J by 3 bases, with 6 bases of the junction left unmatched. CDR3 length: 15 residues. This CDR3 reads CASGLGDSRHYEQYF. The CDR3 DNA is TGTGCTAGTGGTTTGGGGGACAGTCGTCACTACGAGCAGTACTTC.

The gene calls are TRBV5-1 and TRBJ2-3; D gene unclear. Germline V lookup: CDR1 SGHRS, CDR2 YFSETQ. This CDR3 has 12 residues. Trimming removed 7 bases from V and 10 bases from J, with 16 bases in between. CDR3 bases: TGCGCCAGCTACGAGGATACTCCACCGCAGTATTTT. Translation: CASYEDTPPQYF.

The rearrangement joins TRBV6-6 to TRBJ1-2; TRBD1 aligns across 7 bases. V lost 2 bases to trimming and J lost 5 bases; unmatched junction nucleotides: 5. The CDR3 consists of 14 residues. Germline V gene lookup returns CDR1 MNHNY and CDR2 SVGAGI (reference sequence). The CDR3 DNA reads as TGTGCCAGCAGTTACCAACAGGGGTGGTATGGCTACACCTTC. This encodes CASSYQQGWYGYTF.

The chain recombines TRBV29-1 with TRBJ2-5, with 10 bases that match TRBD1. The last part of the DNA fits TRBJ2-1 better; the J call may be wrong. The V gene's germline CDR1 is SQVTM and CDR2 ANQGSEA. The CDR3 spans 13 residues. CDR3 amino acids: CSAPGQGWDEQFF. Here the CDR3 DNA reads TGCAGCGCTCCGGGACAGGGGTGGGATGAGCAGTTCTTC.

This clonotype was found a few times. This chain joins TRBV5-1 and TRBJ1-1, with a weak D call TRBD1 (5 bases). CDR3 length: 12 residues. Germline V gives CDR1 SGHRS, CDR2 YFSETQ. V gave up 4 bases and J gave up 8 bases, with 12 bases separating them. In nucleotides, the CDR3 is TGCGCCAGCAGCGGGGGTAGGACCGAAGCTTTCTTT. Encoded protein: CASSGGRTEAFF.

In this sample, this clonotype turned up a few times. The chain has TRBV29-1 and TRBJ2-2, with D perhaps given as TRBD1 or TRBD2 (5 bases each). CDR1 is SQVTM, CDR2 ANQGSEA, per germline. V shed 6 bases and J shed 1 base, with 9 bases lying between them. This CDR3 contains 13 residues. CDR3 protein: CSVGTLNTGELFF. CDR3 sequence (DNA): TGCAGCGTAGGGACCTTGAACACCGGGGAGCTGTTTTTT.

The chain has TRBV4-1 and TRBJ2-1, with 9 bases lining up with TRBD2. The better agreement between TRBJ2-7 and the DNA end casts doubt on the J call. CDR3 length: 16 amino acids. CDR1 is MGHRA, CDR2 YSYEKL, per germline. The CDR3 nucleotides read TGCGCCAGCAGCCAAGATGCTAGCGGGACACCCTACGAGCAGTACTTC. Translating it yields CASSQDASGTPYEQYF.

The rearrangement uses TRBV7-2 and TRBJ2-4; 9 bases line up with TRBD1. Germline assignment: CDR1 SGHTA and CDR2 FQGNSA. With 7 bases clipped from V and 0 bases from J, the junction kept 7 bases outside the gene matches. This CDR3 spans 16 amino acids. CDR3 sequence (DNA): TGTGCCAGCAATGCCGGGACAGGGATAGCCAAAAACATTCAGTACTTC. This gives the protein CASNAGTGIAKNIQYF. Looking up the rest from reference TRBV7-2 and TRBJ2-4 gives the full variable domain: GAGVSQSPSNKVTEKGKDVELRCDPISGHTALYWYRQSLGQGLEFLIYFQGNSAPDKSGLPSDRFSAERTGGSVSTLTIQRTQQEDSAVYLCASNAGTGIAKNIQYFGAGTRLSVL.

The V gene is TRBV20-1, the J gene TRBJ2-5; the match to TRBD1 covers 9 bases. V was pared by 0 bases and J by 4 bases, with 6 bases of the junction left unmatched. The CDR3 totals 15 residues. Per germline, CDR1 DFQATT and CDR2 SNEGSKA (reference sequence). CDR3 DNA sequence: TGCAGTGCTAGAGAGATGGGACAGGGTCCAGAGACCCAGTACTTC. This sequence encodes CSAREMGQGPETQYF.

This clonotype was seen repeatedly, ten times or more. The chain uses TRBV11-2 and TRBJ2-1; 13 bases fit TRBD2. This CDR3 comprises 14 residues. V lost 5 bases and J lost 9; bases outside the gene matches: 4. Germline V gene data show CDR1 as SGHAT and CDR2 as FQNNGV. The CDR3 protein is CASSKGLAGIEQFF. CDR3 nucleotides: TGTGCCAGCAGCAAGGGACTAGCGGGGATTGAGCAGTTCTTC.

This chain connects TRBV9 to TRBJ2-2; D is unclear. Germline CDR1 and CDR2: SGDLS and YYNGEE. This CDR3 is built from 16 residues. V lost 4 bases and J lost 0, with 13 bases in between. Written as DNA, the CDR3 is TGTGCCAGCAGCCCCGAGGTAGTTACGAACACCGGGGAGCTGTTTTTT. It specifies CASSPEVVTNTGELFF.

This clonotype was recorded a few times. V and J are TRBV29-1 and TRBJ2-1, with 10 bases fitting TRBD2. This CDR3 spans 15 amino acids. With V trimmed by 4 bases and J by 2 bases, 5 bases remained unmatched. Germline CDR1 SQVTM, CDR2 ANQGSEA. CDR3 nucleotide sequence: TGCAGCGTTGGGCTAGCGGGAGAACCCTACAATGAGCAGTTCTTC. Its translation: CSVGLAGEPYNEQFF.

The V gene is TRBV20-1, the J gene TRBJ2-1; TRBD1 is a possible D gene (6 bases). Trimming removed 3 bases at V and 2 bases at J, with 14 bases between. CDR3 length equals 15 residues. Germline loops: CDR1 DFQATT, CDR2 SNEGSKA (reference sequence). This CDR3 is CSASIRDTTYNEQFF. For the CDR3, the DNA is TGCAGTGCTAGTATCCGGGACACAACCTACAATGAGCAGTTCTTC.

This clonotype occurred a few times. The V gene is TRBV6-6, the J gene TRBJ2-5; 7 bases line up with TRBD1. TRBJ2-1 matches the DNA end more closely, so the J call is doubtful. The CDR3 is made up of 14 amino acids. Germline-derived CDR1 and CDR2 are MNHNY and SVGAGI (reference sequence). The CDR3 bases are TGTGCCAGCAGTGGAACGACAGGGTTCGATGAGCAGTTCTTC. This gives the protein CASSGTTGFDEQFF.

The rearrangement links TRBV5-1 to TRBJ2-7; D perhaps matches TRBD2 (5 bases). V was shortened by 4 bases and J by 0 bases, with 11 bases between the two germline ends. CDR1 is SGHRS, CDR2 YFSETQ, per germline. CDR3 length: 14 residues. CDR3 DNA sequence: TGCGCCAGCAGCAGACGAGCGGACTCCTACGAGCAGTACTTC. It yields the protein CASSRRADSYEQYF.

This clonotype was seen a few times. J is TRBJ2-7 and V is TRBV6-5; tentatively, D is TRBD1 (5 bases). Germline CDR1 reads MNHEY; CDR2 reads SVGAGI. V was trimmed by 6 bases and J by 2 bases, leaving 8 bases between them. This CDR3 is 12 amino acids long. Written as DNA, the CDR3 is TGTGCCAGCAGGACAGCGACCTACGAGCAGTACTTC. As protein: CASRTATYEQYF.

This chain joins TRBV27 and TRBJ2-5, with a possible D match to TRBD1 (6 bases). The J call may be mistaken, given a closer DNA end match to TRBJ2-7. This CDR3 spans 13 amino acids. CDR1 and CDR2 (germline): MNHEY, SMNVEV (reference sequence). CDR3 protein: CASSPWDTHEQYF. The CDR3 DNA is TGTGCCAGCAGTCCCTGGGACACCCACGAGCAGTACTTC.

This chain uses TRBV4-3 with TRBJ2-3, with 7 bases matching TRBD1. Losses at the gene ends were 2 bases for V and 0 bases for J; bases not matched to a gene: 2. The CDR3 has 15 amino acids. CDR1 and CDR2 (germline): LGHNA, YSLEER. The CDR3 is CASSQRDSSTDTQYF. The CDR3 nucleotides are TGCGCCAGCAGCCAAAGGGACAGTAGCACAGATACGCAGTATTTT.

This clonotype was counted a few times. V and J are TRBV25-1 and TRBJ2-7; D remains ambiguous. Germline CDR1 MGHDK, CDR2 SYGVNS. Deletions cut 10 bases from V and 4 bases from J, with 11 bases between. This CDR3 region has 11 residues. The CDR3 sequence is CANSYSYEQYF. The CDR3, as DNA: TGTGCCAACAGCTACAGTTACGAGCAGTACTTC.

The rearrangement uses TRBV29-1 and TRBJ1-2; D not resolved. The V end lost 6 bases, the J end lost 7 bases, and 15 bases lay between the germline ends. This CDR3 spans 12 amino acids. From germline, CDR1 is SQVTM and CDR2 ANQGSEA. The CDR3 spells CSVEDLLSGYTF. The DNA for the CDR3 is TGCAGCGTGGAGGACCTCCTTTCTGGCTACACCTTC.